This TCR beta chain was retrieved from a study of cytomegalovirus exposure and HLA in healthy donors. Turning to the study itself: The roughly 670 first-cohort repertoires shared a platform with the approximately 130 validation repertoires, as reported in a later analysis.

Measured with immunoSEQ multiplex PCR; TCRdb has only the in-frame clones, and not every one. Of 200,000 or so clones in the sample, around 84% were seen once. V gave up 5 bases and J gave up 4 bases; unmatched junction bases: 11. CDR1 and CDR2 from the germline V gene are LGHNA and YSLEER. The CDR3 is 16 amino acids. The donors were part of the 120-subject validation cohort, which stood apart from the 666-subject first cohort. The study's findings and limits: Cytomegalovirus status was reportedly diagnosed by the classifier with high sensitivity and specificity. Some public TCRs appeared in many individuals, while most sequences were rare.

In regard to this clone: Its antigen remains unidentified.

The receptor was derived from a man aged 18 to 30 in good health and CMV-seropositive. The chain is built from TRBV4-3 and TRBJ2-3; 8 bases fit TRBD1. What was sequenced was PBMCs. The CDR3 sequence: CASSSNPTGDPDTQYF. CDR3 DNA sequence: TGCGCCAGCAGCTCAAACCCGACAGGGGATCCAGATACGCAGTATTTT.